The clone carrying this T cell receptor beta chain was observed at least ten times. Its matching antigen is unknown. The CDR3 contains 14 residues. Germline lookup yields CDR1 MDHEN and CDR2 SYDVKM. Trimming cost V 10 bases and J 4 bases; bases outside gene matches: 11. These data are taken from a study of shared clonotypes between healthy human individuals. Findings of the study overall: The generation probabilities recorded for non-shared clonotypes fell below those of clonotypes shared by all four donors.

Each cell subset's genomic DNA was divided evenly among several immunoSEQ plates. The method was immunoSEQ multiplex PCR; TCRdb's version includes in-frame clones alone and lacks a portion of them. The sample lists 95,000 to 120,000 clones; under 70% were seen once. The authors combined CD45RO+ cells with CCR7-negative CD45RA+ TemRA cells as CD8 memory. V is TRBV28 and J is TRBJ2-7; 9 bases are shared with TRBD1. The source of this sequence is a woman aged 25 to 39 in good health. Sequences were obtained from memory CD8+ T cells sorted from blood. Subset reported: CD45RO+ cells pooled with CCR7-negative TemRA cells. The chain's CDR3 is CAIQYRDRVYEQYF. The DNA of the CDR3 is TGTGCCATACAATACCGGGACAGGGTATACGAGCAGTACTTC.